In this sample, the clone carrying this T cell receptor beta chain turned up a few times. No antigen is known for it. In the library, unique molecular identifiers were attached to individual cDNA molecules. TCRdb reprocessed the 5' RACE reads with MiXCR, giving one entry per CDR3 protein. The sample consists of tens of thousands of distinct CDR3 sequences, 6% to 8.5% of them appearing once. The data originate from a study of human T cells and chemical hapten exposure. Study results and caveats: The study found that DPC sensitization did not change TCRs above 1 in 1000 frequency.

V dropped 3 bases and J dropped 2 bases, with 29 bases sitting between them. This CDR3 spans 20 amino acids. Germline V gene lookup returns CDR1 MGHDK and CDR2 SYGVNS. The template was total RNA from unfractionated whole blood. This receptor was taken from a male donor in good health. This chain uses TRBV25-1 with TRBJ2-7; D possibly uses TRBD1 or TRBD2 (5 bases each). Written as DNA, the CDR3 is TGTGCCAGCAGTGAGGGACCCACGACGGATCATCGTGGGGTTACCTACGAGCAGTACTTC. Encoded protein: CASSEGPTTDHRGVTYEQYF.